These T cell receptor beta chains were read from a single sample in a study of cytomegalovirus exposure and HLA in healthy donors. Sequencing was performed with immunoSEQ multiplex PCR; in TCRdb, only in-frame clones are kept and a portion is missing. The sample shows over 100,000 clones, approximately 81% of them seen only once. Sequenced input: PBMCs. The receptor source for this set is a woman between 25 and 40 years old in good health and CMV-seronegative. CDR3s include the opening cysteine and the closing phenylalanine or tryptophan.

TRBV7-9	TRBJ2-1	CASSLKSTGYNEQFF
TRBV4-3	TRBJ2-1	CASSQDPLGQAEQFF
TRBV5-1	TRBJ1-1	CASSSQAMNTEAFF
TRBV2	TRBJ2-7	CASSVTGTAPGEQYF
TRBV2	TRBJ2-7	CASSSRVGYEQYF
TRBV4-3	TRBJ2-3	CASSPRGASGRVDTQYF
TRBV19	TRBJ1-6	CASTNFRGNNSPLHF
TRBV15	TRBJ2-5	CATSRAGFQETQYF
TRBV6-5	TRBJ2-7	CASSKPSSYEQYF
TRBV19	TRBJ2-3	CASSRAGAGDTQYF
TRBV6-5	TRBJ2-3	CASTPRAGPATQYF
TRBV5-4	TRBJ2-3	CASSFDSLTDTQYF
TRBV5-1	TRBJ2-1	CASSPGGQTVYEQFF
TRBV9	TRBJ1-2	CASSVSERNYGYTF
TRBV4-3	TRBJ2-7	CASSQESPSSYEQYF
TRBV30	TRBJ1-4	CAWSAGQGGREKLFF
TRBV11-2	TRBJ2-7	CASSLAAYEQYF
TRBV6-7	TRBJ1-2	CASSWPQGTKYGYTF
TRBV7-3	TRBJ2-1	CASSLHGAGVSNEQFF
TRBV6-1	TRBJ2-1	CASSTYTRSREQFF
TRBV29-1	TRBJ1-2	CSVAGIGYGYTF
TRBV5-1	TRBJ2-1	CASSLAGDSYNEQFF
TRBV30	TRBJ2-1	CAWSPDRGVHEQFF
TRBV27	TRBJ1-2	CASSSGTGGHGYTF
TRBV28	.	CASGVESGRSTYEQYF
TRBV25-1	TRBJ2-1	CASIAVFGNEQFF
TRBV10-1	TRBJ2-2	CASSPGTLGDGELFF
TRBV9	TRBJ2-1	CASRGAGAYYNEQFF
TRBV19	TRBJ1-5	CASSIMAVSDQPQHF